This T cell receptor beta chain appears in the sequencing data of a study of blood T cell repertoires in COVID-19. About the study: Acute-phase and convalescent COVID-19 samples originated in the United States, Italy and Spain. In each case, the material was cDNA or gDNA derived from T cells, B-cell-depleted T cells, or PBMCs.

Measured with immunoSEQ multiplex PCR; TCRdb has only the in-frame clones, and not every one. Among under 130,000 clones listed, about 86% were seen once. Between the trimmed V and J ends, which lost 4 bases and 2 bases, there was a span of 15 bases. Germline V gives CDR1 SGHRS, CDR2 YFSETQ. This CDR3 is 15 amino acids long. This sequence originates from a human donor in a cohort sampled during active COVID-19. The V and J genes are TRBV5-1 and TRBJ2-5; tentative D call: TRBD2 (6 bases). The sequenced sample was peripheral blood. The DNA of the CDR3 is TGCGCCAGCAGCCTTGGCGGGATGAAACAAGAGACCCAGTACTTC. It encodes CASSLGGMKQETQYF.